The 28 T cell receptor beta chains below come from one sample, sequenced in a study of blood T cell repertoires in COVID-19. Repertoires were generated with immunoSEQ multiplex PCR, while TCRdb's copy carries only in-frame clones and drops some. The table has a few hundred thousand clones, around nine tenths seen once; the top ten hold roughly 12%. The sequencing input was peripheral blood. The receptors shown here come from a woman aged 25 to 39 with COVID-19, enrolled during active disease.

Worth noting for this clone: A much more abundant neighbour one base away suggests this may be a read error. DNA of the CDR3: TGTGCCAGCAGGGGGACTAGCGACAATGAGCAGTTCTTC. The encoded protein is CASRGTSDNEQFF. J is TRBJ2-1 and V is TRBV2, with 10 bases aligning to TRBD2. The V segment lost 6 bases and the J segment 5 bases; nucleotides outside the gene matches: 1. Per the germline V gene, CDR1 is SNHLY and CDR2 is FYNNEI. CDR3 length equals 13 residues. Variable domain in full (rest from reference TRBV2 and TRBJ2-1): EPEVTQTPSHQVTQMGQEVILRCVPISNHLYFYWYRQILGQKVEFLVSFYNNEISEKSEIFDDQFSVERPDGSNFTLKIRSTKLEDSAMYFCASRGTSDNEQFFGPGTRLTVL.

The chain links TRBV2 to TRBJ2-2, with TRBD2 matching 12 bases. The CDR3 runs 15 residues. In germline, CDR1 is SNHLY, CDR2 FYNNEI. The ends lost 2 bases at V and 8 bases at J; junction bases unmatched: 3. The CDR3, as DNA: TGTGCCAGCAGTGAAACTAGCGGGAGGAGGGGGGAGCTGTTTTTT. Protein product: CASSETSGRRGELFF.

The chain links TRBV7-3 to TRBJ2-2; 16 positions agree with TRBD2. This CDR3 region has 18 residues. V shed 1 base, J shed 5 bases, and the junction held 4 bases outside the gene matches. Looked up from germline, CDR1 is SGHTA and CDR2 is FQGTGA. For the CDR3, the DNA is TGTGCCAGCAGCTTAAGGGGACTAGCGGGAGGGCGTACCGGGGAGCTGTTTTTT. This sequence encodes CASSLRGLAGGRTGELFF. Based on the CDR3 plus reference TRBV7-3 and TRBJ2-2, the full variable domain is GAGVSQTPSNKVTEKGKYVELRCDPISGHTALYWYRQSLGQGPEFLIYFQGTGAADDSGLPNDRFFAVRPEGSVSTLKIQRTERGDSAVYLCASSLRGLAGGRTGELFFGEGSRLTVL.

This chain connects TRBV5-4 to TRBJ1-2; 7 bases are shared with TRBD1. This CDR3 is 14 amino acids long. V lost 1 base and J lost 4; bases outside the gene matches: 4. Germline lookup yields CDR1 SGHNT and CDR2 YYREEE (reference sequence). The CDR3 region is CASSLPQGRYGYTF. The CDR3, as DNA: TGTGCCAGCAGCTTGCCACAGGGGCGCTATGGCTACACCTTC.

Remarks on this clone: The sample holds other DNA sequences that translate to the same CDR3. V gene TRBV11-2 combines with J gene TRBJ2-7, with 10 nucleotides matching TRBD2. Germline V CDR1 and CDR2: SGHAT, FQNNGV. With 1 base clipped from V and 3 bases from J, the junction kept 3 bases outside the gene matches. CDR3 length: 15 amino acids. CDR3 amino acids: CASSLASGRIYEQYF. The CDR3 DNA sequence: TGTGCCAGCAGCTTAGCTAGCGGGAGAATCTACGAGCAGTACTTC.

The genes are TRBV11-2 and TRBJ2-7; TRBD2 matches at 9 bases. The CDR3 is 15 residues long. Looked up from germline, CDR1 is SGHAT and CDR2 is FQNNGV. The ends lost 3 bases at V and 3 bases at J; junction bases unmatched: 6. The CDR3 DNA follows: TGTGCCAGCAGCTTTTCTCTTAGCGGGAGCTACGAGCAGTACTTC. Its translation: CASSFSLSGSYEQYF.

This chain connects TRBV11-2 to TRBJ2-7; 9 bases line up with TRBD2. The germline V gene has CDR1 SGHAT and CDR2 FQNNGV. V dropped 1 base and J dropped 8; count of bases not matched to a gene: 9. This CDR3 has 15 residues. The DNA of the CDR3 is TGTGCCAGCAGCTTAGTAGCGGGAGCGAGTACGCAGCAGTACTTC. The encoded protein is CASSLVAGASTQQYF.

The rearrangement uses TRBV25-1 and TRBJ2-2, with 10 nucleotides matching TRBD1. The V and J ends lost 4 bases and 6 bases, in that order; junction bases with no gene match: 14. CDR3 length: 18 residues. Germline-derived CDR1 and CDR2 are MGHDK and SYGVNS. This CDR3 is CASSVMVPGQGRAGELFF. DNA for the CDR3: TGTGCCAGCAGTGTCATGGTACCGGGACAGGGGAGGGCCGGGGAGCTGTTTTTT.

The chain has TRBV7-6 and TRBJ2-2, with a weak D call TRBD1 (6 bases). Trimming pared 1 base from V and 4 bases from J, leaving 13 bases between. This CDR3 contains 16 residues. Germline V lookup: CDR1 SGHVS, CDR2 FNYEAQ. CDR3 amino acids: CASSLGSTGFTGELFF. As DNA, the CDR3 is TGTGCCAGCAGCTTAGGATCTACAGGGTTCACCGGGGAGCTGTTTTTT.

This clone was observed once. The J gene is TRBJ2-7, the V gene TRBV28; D is uncertain. Germline CDR1 is MDHEN and CDR2 is SYDVKM. There are 14 residues in the CDR3. Deletions cut 5 bases from V and 2 bases from J, with 13 bases between. The CDR3 DNA follows: TGTGCCAGCAGTCCAAGACATGTTGCCTACGAGCAGTACTTC. Translating gives CASSPRHVAYEQYF.

This rearrangement joins TRBV5-4 to TRBJ2-5; TRBD2 agrees at 11 bases. After removal of 4 bases from V and 3 bases from J, the junction contained 2 bases not matched to a gene. The CDR3 covers 14 residues. The germline V gene encodes CDR1 SGHNT and CDR2 YYREEE (reference sequence). CDR3 loop: CASSRGLAEETQYF. The CDR3 bases are TGTGCCAGCAGCAGGGGACTAGCGGAAGAGACCCAGTACTTC.

The chain employs TRBV28 and TRBJ1-1, with D unclear. Germline V gives CDR1 MDHEN, CDR2 SYDVKM. Trimming removed 8 bases from V and 0 bases from J, with 10 bases in between. The length of the CDR3 is 13 residues. The CDR3 DNA sequence: TGTGCCAGCTGGTCCTACTTGAACACTGAAGCTTTCTTT. Its protein is CASWSYLNTEAFF.

The V gene is TRBV5-1, the J gene TRBJ2-1, with 9 bases identical to TRBD1. Germline V gives CDR1 SGHRS, CDR2 YFSETQ. The CDR3 is made up of 16 amino acids. J gave up 5 bases and V 3 bases, and 9 bases lay outside the gene matches. CDR3 amino acids: CASSWGQGAPDNEQFF. CDR3 DNA sequence: TGCGCCAGCAGCTGGGGACAGGGCGCCCCCGACAATGAGCAGTTCTTC.

This rearrangement joins TRBV10-2 to TRBJ2-1; 10 bases fit TRBD2. Trimming at V came to 8 bases and at J to 10 bases, leaving 5 bases not matched to a gene. CDR1 WSHSY and CDR2 SAAADI come from the germline V gene. This CDR3 contains 12 residues. The CDR3 nucleotides are TGCGCCAGCTTCGGAGCGGGAGGGGAGCAGTTCTTC. Its translation is CASFGAGGEQFF.

This chain links TRBV11-2 with TRBJ2-1; D gene uncertain. Germline CDR1 SGHAT, CDR2 FQNNGV. Deletions cut 2 bases from V and 3 bases from J, with 8 bases between. CDR3 size: 14 residues. This CDR3 reads CASSLLHVYNEQFF. The CDR3 DNA reads TGTGCCAGCAGCTTATTACACGTCTACAATGAGCAGTTCTTC.

This clone was counted only a few times. The chain joins TRBV29-1 to TRBJ1-2, with D uncertain. CDR3 length: 13 amino acids. The germline V gene has CDR1 SQVTM and CDR2 ANQGSEA. Trimming removed 4 bases from V and 10 bases from J, with 19 bases in between. The CDR3, as DNA: TGCAGCGTTGCAAACAGAACCCACCTTATCTACACCTTC. This sequence encodes CSVANRTHLIYTF.

The chain recombines TRBV11-2 with TRBJ2-3, with 11 bases identical to TRBD2. The CDR3 totals 17 residues. With V trimmed by 4 bases and J by 3 bases, 9 bases remained unmatched. The germline CDR1 and CDR2 sequences are SGHAT and FQNNGV. This CDR3 is CASSSPGLAASTDTQYF. CDR3 nucleotides: TGTGCCAGCAGCTCCCCGGGACTAGCGGCTTCGACAGATACGCAGTATTTT.

The CDR3 reads CASFLSGANVLTF. The CDR3 DNA sequence: TGTGCCAGCTTCCTCTCTGGGGCCAACGTCCTGACTTTC. The chain has TRBV28 and TRBJ2-6, with no clear D. V was trimmed by 8 bases and J by 0 bases, leaving 5 bases between them. The CDR3 runs 13 residues. Germline CDR1 reads MDHEN; CDR2 reads SYDVKM.

The CDR3 spells CASSLEGQGWEKLFF. The DNA of the CDR3 is TGTGCCAGCAGCTTGGAGGGACAGGGGTGGGAAAAACTGTTTTTT. This chain joins TRBV5-5 and TRBJ1-4; 10 nucleotides agree with TRBD1. The CDR3 runs 15 residues. Germline CDR1 and CDR2: SGHKS and YYEKEE (reference sequence). The V and J ends lost 0 bases and 8 bases, in that order; junction bases with no gene match: 4.

Points on this clone: The sample contains more than one DNA sequence encoding this CDR3. V is TRBV5-1 and J is TRBJ2-5, with 8 positions matching TRBD2. The CDR3 is 13 amino acids. Per germline, CDR1 SGHRS and CDR2 YFSETQ. V was clipped by 6 bases and J by 2 bases; unmatched bases: 3. CDR3 DNA: TGCGCCAGCAATCGGGGGGGACAAGAGACCCAGTACTTC. It encodes CASNRGGQETQYF.

This clone showed up just a few times. The DNA of the CDR3 is TGTGCCAGCAGCGGTGGACTAGCGGGGCTCAATGAGCAGTTCTTC. Translated, it gives CASSGGLAGLNEQFF. V usage is TRBV9 and J usage is TRBJ2-1; 12 bases match TRBD2. CDR3 length: 15 amino acids. The germline V gene has CDR1 SGDLS and CDR2 YYNGEE. V was pared by 3 bases and J by 6 bases, with 4 bases of the junction left unmatched.

The J gene is TRBJ1-2, the V gene TRBV27; TRBD1 matches at 9 bases. V trimming: 6 bases; J trimming: 8 bases; junction bases outside the gene matches: 7. This CDR3 spans 13 amino acids. In germline, CDR1 is MNHEY, CDR2 SMNVEV (reference sequence). DNA of the CDR3: TGTGCCAGCAGCTCGGGACAGGGAGGCGGCTACACCTTC. Its protein is CASSSGQGGGYTF.

The chain uses TRBV2 and TRBJ1-1; D is ambiguous. CDR1 and CDR2 from the germline V gene are SNHLY and FYNNEI. CDR3 length: 15 amino acids. Deletions cut 8 bases from V and 2 bases from J, with 18 bases between. CDR3 residues: CASGSKNQPNTEAFF. The CDR3 nucleotides read TGTGCCAGCGGGAGTAAAAACCAGCCCAACACTGAAGCTTTCTTT.

V and J are TRBV6-5 and TRBJ2-1; no clear D gene. The V gene lost 5 bases and the J gene lost 1 base, with 9 bases spanning the gap. Germline CDR1 is MNHEY and CDR2 is SVGAGI. The CDR3 covers 14 residues. CDR3 sequence reads: CASSTNPSYNEQFF. CDR3 sequence (DNA): TGTGCCAGCAGTACAAACCCATCCTACAATGAGCAGTTCTTC.

The chain recombines TRBV28 with TRBJ1-2; D gene ambiguous. Per germline, CDR1 MDHEN and CDR2 SYDVKM. The CDR3 is made up of 12 amino acids. V lost 5 bases and J 4 bases, leaving 8 bases between the germline ends. The CDR3 nucleotides read TGTGCCAGCAGTGTCGGGAGCTATGGCTACACCTTC. This translates into CASSVGSYGYTF.

This chain uses TRBV28 with TRBJ2-7; D perhaps matches TRBD2 (5 bases). Trimming removed 5 bases at V and 0 bases at J, with 14 bases between. The germline gives CDR1 MDHEN, CDR2 SYDVKM. CDR3 length: 15 amino acids. The CDR3 loop is CASSPRTGSSYEQYF. The CDR3 DNA follows: TGTGCCAGCAGTCCAAGGACGGGAAGCTCCTACGAGCAGTACTTC. The whole variable domain, filled in from reference TRBV28 and TRBJ2-7, reads DVKVTQSSRYLVKRTGEKVFLECVQDMDHENMFWYRQDPGLGLRLIYFSYDVKMKEKGDIPEGYSVSREKKERFSLILESASTNQTSMYLCASSPRTGSSYEQYFGPGTRLTVT.

The genes are TRBV6-5 and TRBJ1-2; D is perhaps TRBD1 (5 bases). Germline lookup yields CDR1 MNHEY and CDR2 SVGAGI. The CDR3 runs to 14 residues. The V gene lost 5 bases and the J gene lost 7 bases, with 17 bases spanning the gap. DNA for the CDR3: TGTGCCAGCAGTATCCAACTGGGACTTGGTGGCTACACCTTC. Protein: CASSIQLGLGGYTF.

This clone was detected once. The rearrangement links TRBV28 to TRBJ2-5; D call uncertain. This CDR3 contains 14 residues. Trimming removed 6 bases from V and 4 bases from J, with 15 bases in between. Per the germline V gene, CDR1 is MDHEN and CDR2 is SYDVKM. The CDR3 DNA follows: TGTGCCAGCAGGACCACATCGGCGGCAGAGACCCAGTACTTC. Translating it yields CASRTTSAAETQYF.